This T cell receptor (beta chain) was profiled in a study of T cell repertoires in cytomegalovirus infection. Findings and caveats of the study: Dominating the ex vivo response were HLA-C-restricted CMV-specific TCR beta clonotypes.

The germline V and J ends were trimmed by 3 bases and 3 bases, with 14 bases remaining between them. The CDR3 consists of 15 residues. About this clonotype: The antigen is undetermined.

TCRdb recomputed calls from the reads with MiXCR, one row per CDR3 protein. The sample consists of a few hundred thousand distinct CDR3 sequences, around 9.5% of them appearing once. Specimen: PBMCs. The sequence was collected from a human donor in good health (CMV status not recorded). Some clones in this sample may be carry-over from other donors' samples. The V gene is TRBV12-3 or TRBV12-4, the J gene TRBJ1-1; D is undetermined. CDR3 bases: TGTGCCAGCAGTTTTTACAAGGGAAGGGACACTGAAGCTTTCTTT. Amino acid sequence: CASSFYKGRDTEAFF.